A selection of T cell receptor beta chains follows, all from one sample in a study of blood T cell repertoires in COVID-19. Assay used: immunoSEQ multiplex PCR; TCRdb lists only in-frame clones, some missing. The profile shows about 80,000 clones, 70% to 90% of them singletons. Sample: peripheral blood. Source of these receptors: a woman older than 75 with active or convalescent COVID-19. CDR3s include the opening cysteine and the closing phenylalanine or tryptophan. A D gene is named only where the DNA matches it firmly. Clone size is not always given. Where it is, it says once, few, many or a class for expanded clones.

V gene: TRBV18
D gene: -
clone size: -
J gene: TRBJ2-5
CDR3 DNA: TGTGCCAGCTCACCACGAGCGGACCAAGAGACCCAGTACTTC
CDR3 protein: CASSPRADQETQYF

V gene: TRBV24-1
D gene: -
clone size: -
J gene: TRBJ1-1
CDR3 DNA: TGTGCCACCAGGGGGGGGACGAACACTGAAGCTTTCTTT
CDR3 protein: CATRGGTNTEAFF

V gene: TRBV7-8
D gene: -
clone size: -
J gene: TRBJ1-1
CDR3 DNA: TGTGCCAGCAGCTTCCAGTACACTGAAGCTTTCTTT
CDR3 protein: CASSFQYTEAFF

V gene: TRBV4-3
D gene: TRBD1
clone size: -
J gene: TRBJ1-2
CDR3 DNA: TGCGCCAGCAGCCGAGGAGGGACAGGGGGCTATGGCTACACCTTC
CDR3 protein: CASSRGGTGGYGYTF

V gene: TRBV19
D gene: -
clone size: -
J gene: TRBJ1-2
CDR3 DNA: TGTGCCAGTAGTATCGGAGAGGGTTATGGCTACACCTTC
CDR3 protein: CASSIGEGYGYTF

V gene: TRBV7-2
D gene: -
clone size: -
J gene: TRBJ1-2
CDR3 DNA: TGTGCCAGCAGCCGCGCCGGGGGGATACGTGGCTACACCTTC
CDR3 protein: CASSRAGGIRGYTF

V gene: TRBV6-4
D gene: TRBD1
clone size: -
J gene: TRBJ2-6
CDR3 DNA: TGTGCCAGCTCCCCGGGTCCGCGACAGGGTCGCTCTGGGGCCAACGTCCTGACTTTC
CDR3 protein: CASSPGPRQGRSGANVLTF

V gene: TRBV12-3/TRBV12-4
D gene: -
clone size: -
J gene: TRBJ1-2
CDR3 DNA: TGTGCCAGCAGGAAGGGAGCCGATGGCTACACCTTC
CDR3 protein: CASRKGADGYTF

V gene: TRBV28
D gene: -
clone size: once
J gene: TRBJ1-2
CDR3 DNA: TGTGCCAGCAGTCCTGGGGCCGTTCTGGGCTACACCTTC
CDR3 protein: CASSPGAVLGYTF

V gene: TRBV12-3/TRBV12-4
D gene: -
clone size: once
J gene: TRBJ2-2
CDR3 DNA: TGTGCCAGCAGACAGAACACCGGGGAGCTGTTTTTT
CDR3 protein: CASRQNTGELFF

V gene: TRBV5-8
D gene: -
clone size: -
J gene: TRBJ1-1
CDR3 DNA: TGTGCCAGCAGCTTGGGGGCCAACACTGAAGCTTTCTTT
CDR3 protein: CASSLGANTEAFF

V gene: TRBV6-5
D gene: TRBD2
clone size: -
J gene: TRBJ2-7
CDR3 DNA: TGTGCCAGCACCCGACTAGCGGGGAGCTACGAGCAGTACTTC
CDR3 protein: CASTRLAGSYEQYF

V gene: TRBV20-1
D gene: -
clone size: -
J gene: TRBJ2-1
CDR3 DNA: TGCAGTGCTAGTGGCGCGGCCGGGTACTACAATGAGCAGTTCTTC
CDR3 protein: CSASGAAGYYNEQFF

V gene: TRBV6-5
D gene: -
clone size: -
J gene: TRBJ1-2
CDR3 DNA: TGTGCCAGCAGACTCCGGGGATCGTATGGCTACACCTTC
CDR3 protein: CASRLRGSYGYTF

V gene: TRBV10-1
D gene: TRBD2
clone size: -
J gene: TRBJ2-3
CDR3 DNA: TGCGCCAGCAGGCCCGGACTAGGTGGGGCAGATACGCAGTATTTT
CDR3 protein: CASRPGLGGADTQYF

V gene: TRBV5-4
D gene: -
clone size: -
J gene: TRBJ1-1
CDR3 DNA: TGTGCCAGCAGCGCTCAACAGAGATCGAACACTGAAGCTTTCTTT
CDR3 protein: CASSAQQRSNTEAFF

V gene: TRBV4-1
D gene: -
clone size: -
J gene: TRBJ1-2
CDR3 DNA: TGCGCCAGCAGCCAAGATGAGGTTAACCCGCCTTATGGCTACACCTTC
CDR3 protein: CASSQDEVNPPYGYTF

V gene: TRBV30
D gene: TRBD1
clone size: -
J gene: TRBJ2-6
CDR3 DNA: TGTGCCTGGGGGGACAGGGGCCCTGGGGCCAACGTCCTGACTTTC
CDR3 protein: CAWGDRGPGANVLTF

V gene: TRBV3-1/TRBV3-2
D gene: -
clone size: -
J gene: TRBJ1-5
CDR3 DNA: TGTGCCAGCAGCCAAGGGGGAGGGGTTGGTCAGCCCCAGCATTTT
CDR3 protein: CASSQGGGVGQPQHF

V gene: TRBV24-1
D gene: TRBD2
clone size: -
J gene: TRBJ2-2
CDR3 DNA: TGTGCCACCAGTGATCCTCGGGGTAGCGGGGGGCAGAACACCGGGGAGCTGTTTTTT
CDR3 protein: CATSDPRGSGGQNTGELFF